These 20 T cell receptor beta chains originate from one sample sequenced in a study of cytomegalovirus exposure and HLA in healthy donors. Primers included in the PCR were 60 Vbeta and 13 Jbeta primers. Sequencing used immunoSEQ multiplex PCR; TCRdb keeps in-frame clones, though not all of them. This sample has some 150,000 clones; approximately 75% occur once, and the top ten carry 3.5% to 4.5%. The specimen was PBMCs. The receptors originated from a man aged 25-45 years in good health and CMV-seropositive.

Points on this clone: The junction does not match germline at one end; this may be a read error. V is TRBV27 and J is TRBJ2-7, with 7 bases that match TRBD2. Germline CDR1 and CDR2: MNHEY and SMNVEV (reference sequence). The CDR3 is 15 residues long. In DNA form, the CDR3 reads TGTGCCAGCAGTTTATCCCTGGGGGACCAGGGACGGGGGGACTTC. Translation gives CASSLSLGDQGRGDF.

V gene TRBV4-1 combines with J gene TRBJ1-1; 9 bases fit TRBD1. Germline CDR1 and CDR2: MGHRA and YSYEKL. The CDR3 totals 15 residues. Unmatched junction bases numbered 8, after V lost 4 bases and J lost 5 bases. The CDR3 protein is CASSPLQGAGTEAFF. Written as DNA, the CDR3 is TGCGCCAGCAGCCCCTTACAGGGGGCGGGAACTGAAGCTTTCTTT.

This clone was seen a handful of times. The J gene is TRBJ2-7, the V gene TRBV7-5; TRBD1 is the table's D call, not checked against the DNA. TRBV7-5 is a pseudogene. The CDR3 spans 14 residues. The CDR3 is CVRSYIGQGYEQYF. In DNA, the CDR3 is TGTGTCAGAAGCTATATAGGACAGGGATACGAGCAGTACTTC.

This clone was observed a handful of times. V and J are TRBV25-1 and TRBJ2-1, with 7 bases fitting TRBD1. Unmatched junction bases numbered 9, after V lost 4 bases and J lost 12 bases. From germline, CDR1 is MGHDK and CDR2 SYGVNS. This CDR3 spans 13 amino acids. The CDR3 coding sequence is TGTGCCAGCAGTGGGATCACAGGGGAAGGGCAGTTCTTC. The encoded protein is CASSGITGEGQFF.

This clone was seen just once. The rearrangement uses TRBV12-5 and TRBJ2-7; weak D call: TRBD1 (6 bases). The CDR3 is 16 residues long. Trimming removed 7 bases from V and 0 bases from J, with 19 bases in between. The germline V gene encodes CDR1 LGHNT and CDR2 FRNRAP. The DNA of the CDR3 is TGTGCTAGTGCTCTCCGTCAGGGGTCCTTCTCCTACGAGCAGTACTTC. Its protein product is CASALRQGSFSYEQYF.

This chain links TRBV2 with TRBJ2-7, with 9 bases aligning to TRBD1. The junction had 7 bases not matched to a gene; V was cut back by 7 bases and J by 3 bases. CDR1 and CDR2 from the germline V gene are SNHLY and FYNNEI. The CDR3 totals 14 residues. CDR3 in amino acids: CASTEQGAGYEQYF. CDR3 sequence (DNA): TGTGCCAGCACCGAACAGGGGGCGGGCTACGAGCAGTACTTC. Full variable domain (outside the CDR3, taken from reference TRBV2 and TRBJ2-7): EPEVTQTPSHQVTQMGQEVILRCVPISNHLYFYWYRQILGQKVEFLVSFYNNEISEKSEIFDDQFSVERPDGSNFTLKIRSTKLEDSAMYFCASTEQGAGYEQYFGPGTRLTVT.

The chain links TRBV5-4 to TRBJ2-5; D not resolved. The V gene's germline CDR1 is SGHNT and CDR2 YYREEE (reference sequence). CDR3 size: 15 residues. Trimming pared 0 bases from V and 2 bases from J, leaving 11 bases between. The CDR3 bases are TGTGCCAGCAGCTTGGATTTCTGGCCTCAAGAGACCCAGTACTTC. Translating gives CASSLDFWPQETQYF.

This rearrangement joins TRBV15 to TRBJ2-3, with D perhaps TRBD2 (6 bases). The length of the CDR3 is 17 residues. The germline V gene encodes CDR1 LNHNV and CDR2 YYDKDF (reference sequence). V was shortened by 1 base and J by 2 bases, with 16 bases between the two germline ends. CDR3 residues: CATSRAIAGIYTDTQYF. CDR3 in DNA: TGTGCCACCAGCAGAGCGATCGCGGGGATTTACACAGATACGCAGTATTTT.

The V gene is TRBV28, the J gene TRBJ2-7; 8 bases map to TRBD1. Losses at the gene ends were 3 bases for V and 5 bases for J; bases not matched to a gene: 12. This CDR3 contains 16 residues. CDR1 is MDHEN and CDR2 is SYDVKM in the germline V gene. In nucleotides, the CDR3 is TGTGCCAGCAGTTTCCCCTTGGGCAGGGGGCTTCACGAGCAGTACTTC. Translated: CASSFPLGRGLHEQYF.

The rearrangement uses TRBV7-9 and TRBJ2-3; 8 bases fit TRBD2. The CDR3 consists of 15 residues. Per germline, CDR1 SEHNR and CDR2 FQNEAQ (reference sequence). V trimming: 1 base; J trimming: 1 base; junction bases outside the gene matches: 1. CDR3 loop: CASSLGRGGTDTQYF. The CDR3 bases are TGTGCCAGCAGCTTAGGGCGGGGGGGCACAGATACGCAGTATTTT.

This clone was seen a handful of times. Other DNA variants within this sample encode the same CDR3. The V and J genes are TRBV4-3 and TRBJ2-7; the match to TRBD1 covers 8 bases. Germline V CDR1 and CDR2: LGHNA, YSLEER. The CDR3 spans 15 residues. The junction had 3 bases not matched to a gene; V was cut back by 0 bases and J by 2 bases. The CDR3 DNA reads TGCGCCAGCAGCCAAGACCGGGACAGGACCTACGAGCAGTACTTC. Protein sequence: CASSQDRDRTYEQYF.

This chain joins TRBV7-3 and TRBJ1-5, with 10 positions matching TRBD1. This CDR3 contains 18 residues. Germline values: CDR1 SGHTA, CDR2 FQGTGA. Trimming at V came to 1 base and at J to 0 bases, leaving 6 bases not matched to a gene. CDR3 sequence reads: CASSLRTGGSDSNQPQHF. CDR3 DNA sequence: TGTGCCAGCAGCTTAAGGACAGGGGGATCAGATAGCAATCAGCCCCAGCATTTT.

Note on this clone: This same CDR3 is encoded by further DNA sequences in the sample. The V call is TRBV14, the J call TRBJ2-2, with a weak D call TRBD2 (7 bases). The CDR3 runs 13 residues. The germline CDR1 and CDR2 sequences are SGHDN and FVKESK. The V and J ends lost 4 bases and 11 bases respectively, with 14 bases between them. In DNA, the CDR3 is TGTGCCAGCAGCCCTCGGACAGCGGGAGAGCTGTTTTTT. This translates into CASSPRTAGELFF. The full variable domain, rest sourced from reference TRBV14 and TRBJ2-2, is EAGVTQFPSHSVIEKGQTVTLRCDPISGHDNLYWYRRVMGKEIKFLLHFVKESKQDESGMPNNRFLAERTGGTYSTLKVQPAELEDSGVYFCASSPRTAGELFFGEGSRLTVL.

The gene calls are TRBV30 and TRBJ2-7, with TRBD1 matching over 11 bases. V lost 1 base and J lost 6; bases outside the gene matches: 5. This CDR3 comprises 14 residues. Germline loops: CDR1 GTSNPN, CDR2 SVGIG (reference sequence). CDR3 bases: TGTGCCTGGAGTGCGGGACAGGGGGTTAGCGAGCAGTACTTC. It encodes CAWSAGQGVSEQYF.

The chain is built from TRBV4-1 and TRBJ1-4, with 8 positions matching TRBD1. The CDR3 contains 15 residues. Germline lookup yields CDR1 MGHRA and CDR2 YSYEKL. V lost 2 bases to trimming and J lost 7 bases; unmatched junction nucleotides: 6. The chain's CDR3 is CASSQRTGLSEKLFF. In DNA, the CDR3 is TGCGCCAGCAGCCAACGGACAGGGTTGAGTGAAAAACTGTTTTTT.

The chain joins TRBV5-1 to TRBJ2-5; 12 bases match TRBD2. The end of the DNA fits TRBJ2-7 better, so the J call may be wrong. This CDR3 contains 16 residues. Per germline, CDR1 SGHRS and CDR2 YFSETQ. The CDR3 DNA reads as TGCGCCAGCAGCTTAGACACTAGCGGGGGGATCTACGAGCAGTACTTC. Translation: CASSLDTSGGIYEQYF.

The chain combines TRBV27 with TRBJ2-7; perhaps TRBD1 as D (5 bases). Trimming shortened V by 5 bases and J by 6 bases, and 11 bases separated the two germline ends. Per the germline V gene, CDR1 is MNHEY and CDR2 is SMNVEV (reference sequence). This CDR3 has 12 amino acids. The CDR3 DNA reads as TGTGCCAGCAGTGCGACAGTCTGCGAGCAGTACTTC. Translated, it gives CASSATVCEQYF.

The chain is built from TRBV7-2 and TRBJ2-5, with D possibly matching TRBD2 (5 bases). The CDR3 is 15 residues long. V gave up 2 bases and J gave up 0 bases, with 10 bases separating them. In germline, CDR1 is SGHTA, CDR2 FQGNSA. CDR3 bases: TGTGCCAGCAGCTTAATCCGGGGAAACCAAGAGACCCAGTACTTC. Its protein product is CASSLIRGNQETQYF.

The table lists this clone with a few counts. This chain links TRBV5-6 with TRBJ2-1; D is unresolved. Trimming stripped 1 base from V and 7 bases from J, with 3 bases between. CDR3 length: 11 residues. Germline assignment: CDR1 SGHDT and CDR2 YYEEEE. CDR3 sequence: CASSLINEQFF. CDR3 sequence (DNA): TGTGCCAGCAGCTTGATAAATGAGCAGTTCTTC.

CDR3 residues: CASSPRGTTNEKLFF. The DNA of the CDR3 is TGTGCCAGCAGCCCTAGAGGGACAACTAATGAAAAACTGTTTTTT. This sequence joins TRBV9 and TRBJ1-4; D not certain. V was shortened by 4 bases and J by 0 bases, with 10 bases between the two germline ends. Germline CDR1 SGDLS, CDR2 YYNGEE. The CDR3 has 15 residues. The variable domain in full, completed from reference TRBV9 and TRBJ1-4, reads DSGVTQTPKHLITATGQRVTLRCSPRSGDLSVYWYQQSLDQGLQFLIQYYNGEERAKGNILERFSAQQFPDLHSELNLSSLELGDSALYFCASSPRGTTNEKLFFGSGTQLSVL.